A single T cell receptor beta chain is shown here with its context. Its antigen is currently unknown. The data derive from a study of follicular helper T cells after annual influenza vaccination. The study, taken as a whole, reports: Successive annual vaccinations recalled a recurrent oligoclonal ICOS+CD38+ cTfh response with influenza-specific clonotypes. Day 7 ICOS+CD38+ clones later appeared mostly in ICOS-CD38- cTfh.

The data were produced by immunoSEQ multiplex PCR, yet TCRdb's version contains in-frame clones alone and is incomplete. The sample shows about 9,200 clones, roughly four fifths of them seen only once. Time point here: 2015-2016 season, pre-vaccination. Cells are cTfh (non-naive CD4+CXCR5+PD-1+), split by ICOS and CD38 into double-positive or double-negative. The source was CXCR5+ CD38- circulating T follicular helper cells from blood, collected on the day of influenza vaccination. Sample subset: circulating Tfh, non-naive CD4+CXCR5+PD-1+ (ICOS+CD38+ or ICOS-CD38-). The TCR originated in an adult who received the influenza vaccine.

The CDR3 sequence: CASSSPGQGADTQYF. The CDR3 DNA follows: TGTGCCAGCAGTTCTCCAGGACAGGGAGCAGATACGCAGTATTTT. The chain employs TRBV28 and TRBJ2-3, with 8 bases lining up with TRBD1. Germline V gene lookup returns CDR1 MDHEN and CDR2 SYDVKM. This CDR3 is 15 amino acids long. The V and J ends lost 4 bases and 4 bases, in that order; junction bases with no gene match: 7.